This TCR beta chain was captured by sequencing in a study of regulatory T cells in long-lasting Graves disease. The CDR3 length is 16 residues. After removal of 6 bases from V and 5 bases from J, the junction contained 11 bases not matched to a gene. Germline V lookup: CDR1 MDHEN, CDR2 SYDVKM. Libraries of TCR beta came from iRepertoire HTBI primers plus Arm-PCR of CDR3 regions. TCRdb called the multiplex PCR reads again in MiXCR, with one record for every CDR3 protein. Here the sample spans around 460,000 distinct CDR3 sequences, around a fifth being singletons. Time point reported: persistent/refractory GD, antithyroid drugs over 5 years with positive TRAb. RNA from PBMCs was the source of the TCR library. In Xi'an, China, an endocrinology department was the source of patients.

The receptor was derived from a female donor with Graves disease. This chain uses TRBV28 with TRBJ2-2, with 8 bases aligning to TRBD1. The sample in question was peripheral blood mononuclear cells (PBMCs), obtained when the disease was refractory, from a patient treated with antithyroid drugs. Written as DNA, the CDR3 is TGTGCCAGCAGCAGACAGGGGCCGCGGAGGACCGGGGAGCTGTTTTTT. It codes for CASSRQGPRRTGELFF.